This T cell receptor beta chain originates from a study of blood T cell repertoires in COVID-19. Study context: The study drew acute and convalescent COVID-19 samples from the United States, Italy and Spain. T cells, B-cell-depleted T cells, or PBMCs provided the cDNA or gDNA that served as material.

Germline loops: CDR1 MNHEY, CDR2 SMNVEV (reference sequence). V shed 5 bases and J shed 4 bases, with 11 bases lying between them. The CDR3 length is 13 residues. Per the authors' pipeline: Reference gene primer amplification gave estimated nucleated cell counts. Sequencing used immunoSEQ multiplex PCR; TCRdb keeps in-frame clones, though not all of them. V and J calls and clone size follow that table, whereas D and trimming were derived from the DNA. The profile shows 200,000 to 250,000 clones, 86% of them singletons. Cohort allocation depended upon clinical history that participants reported. The sequenced material came from PBMCs or T cells enriched from blood (not recorded which). The chain combines TRBV27 with TRBJ1-2; D is perhaps TRBD1 (6 bases). The TCR comes from a woman between 45 and 60 years old in a cohort exposed to, infected with or recovered from COVID-19 (not recorded which). The CDR3 nucleotides read TGTGCCAGCAGTACAGGGCTTTCCTATGGCTACACCTTC. It encodes CASSTGLSYGYTF.